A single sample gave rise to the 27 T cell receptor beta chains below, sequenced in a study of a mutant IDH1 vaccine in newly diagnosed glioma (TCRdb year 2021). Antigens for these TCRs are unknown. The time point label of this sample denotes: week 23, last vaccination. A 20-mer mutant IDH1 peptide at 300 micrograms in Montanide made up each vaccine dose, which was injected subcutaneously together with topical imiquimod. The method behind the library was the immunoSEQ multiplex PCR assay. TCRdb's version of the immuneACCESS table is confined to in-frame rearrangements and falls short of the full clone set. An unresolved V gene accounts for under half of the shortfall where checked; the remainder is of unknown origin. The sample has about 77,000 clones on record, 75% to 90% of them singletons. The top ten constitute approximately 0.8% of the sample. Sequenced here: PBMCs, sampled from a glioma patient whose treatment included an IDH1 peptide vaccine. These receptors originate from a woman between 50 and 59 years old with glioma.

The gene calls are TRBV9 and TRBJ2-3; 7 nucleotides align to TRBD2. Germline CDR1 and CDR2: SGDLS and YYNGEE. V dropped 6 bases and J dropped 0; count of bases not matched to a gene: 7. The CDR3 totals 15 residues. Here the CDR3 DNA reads TGTGCCAGCACCTCCACGGGGGGTAGCACAGATACGCAGTATTTT. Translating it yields CASTSTGGSTDTQYF. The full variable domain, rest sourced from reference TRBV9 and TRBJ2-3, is DSGVTQTPKHLITATGQRVTLRCSPRSGDLSVYWYQQSLDQGLQFLIQYYNGEERAKGNILERFSAQQFPDLHSELNLSSLELGDSALYFCASTSTGGSTDTQYFGPGTRLTVL.

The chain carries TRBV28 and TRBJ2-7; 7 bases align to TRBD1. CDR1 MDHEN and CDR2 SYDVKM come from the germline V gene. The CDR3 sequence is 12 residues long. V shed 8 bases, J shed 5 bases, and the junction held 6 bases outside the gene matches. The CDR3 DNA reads TGTGCCAGCCAGACAGGGCTACACGAGCAGTACTTC. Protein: CASQTGLHEQYF.

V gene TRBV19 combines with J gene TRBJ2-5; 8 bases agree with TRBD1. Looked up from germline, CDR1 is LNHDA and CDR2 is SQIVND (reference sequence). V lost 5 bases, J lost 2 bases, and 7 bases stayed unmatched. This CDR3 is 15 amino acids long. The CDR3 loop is CASSPRTGTQETQYF. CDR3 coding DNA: TGTGCCAGTAGTCCACGGACAGGGACTCAAGAGACCCAGTACTTC.

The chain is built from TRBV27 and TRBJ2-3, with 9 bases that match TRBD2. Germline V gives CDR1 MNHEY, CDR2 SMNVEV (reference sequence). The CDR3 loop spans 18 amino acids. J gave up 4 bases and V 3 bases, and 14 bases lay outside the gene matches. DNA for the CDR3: TGTGCCAGCAGTTTCTTCACAGGGGCGGGAGGGGGTGCAGATACGCAGTATTTT. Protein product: CASSFFTGAGGGADTQYF.

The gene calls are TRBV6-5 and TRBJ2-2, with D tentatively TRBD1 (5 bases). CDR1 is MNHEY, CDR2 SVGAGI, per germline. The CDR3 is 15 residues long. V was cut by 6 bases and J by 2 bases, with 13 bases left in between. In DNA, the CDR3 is TGTGCCAGCAGGCCTGGACACTACAACACCGGGGAGCTGTTTTTT. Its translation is CASRPGHYNTGELFF.

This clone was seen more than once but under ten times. The CDR3 region has the DNA TGTGCCAGCAGCCAGGCGGGGGTAGGCGAGACCCAGTACTTC. Protein: CASSQAGVGETQYF. The genes are TRBV5-5 and TRBJ2-5; 7 nucleotides line up with TRBD2. J lost 5 bases, V lost 4 bases, and 8 bases had no gene match. This CDR3 region has 14 residues. CDR1 and CDR2 from the germline V gene are SGHKS and YYEKEE (reference sequence). The whole variable domain, filled in from reference TRBV5-5 and TRBJ2-5, reads DAGVTQSPTHLIKTRGQQVTLRCSPISGHKSVSWYQQVLGQGPQFIFQYYEKEERGRGNFPDRFSARQFPNYSSELNVNALLLGDSALYLCASSQAGVGETQYFGPGTRLLVL.

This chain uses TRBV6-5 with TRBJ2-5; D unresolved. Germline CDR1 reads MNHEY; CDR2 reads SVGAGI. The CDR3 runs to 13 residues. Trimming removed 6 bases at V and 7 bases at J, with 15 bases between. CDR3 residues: CASSAVVSGTQYF. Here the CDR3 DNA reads TGTGCCAGCAGCGCGGTGGTCTCGGGGACCCAGTACTTC.

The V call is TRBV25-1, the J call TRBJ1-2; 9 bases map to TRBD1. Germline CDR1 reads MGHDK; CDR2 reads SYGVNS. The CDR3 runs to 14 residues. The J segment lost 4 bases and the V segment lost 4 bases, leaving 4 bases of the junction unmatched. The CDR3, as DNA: TGTGCCAGCAGTGGTACGACAGGGGGCTATGGCTACACCTTC. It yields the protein CASSGTTGGYGYTF.

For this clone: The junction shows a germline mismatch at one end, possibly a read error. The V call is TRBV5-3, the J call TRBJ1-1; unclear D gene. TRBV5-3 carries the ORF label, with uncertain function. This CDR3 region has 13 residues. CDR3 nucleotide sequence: TGTGCCAGCAGCTCGAATTCCGGGACTGAAGCTTTCTTT. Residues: CASSSNSGTEAFF.

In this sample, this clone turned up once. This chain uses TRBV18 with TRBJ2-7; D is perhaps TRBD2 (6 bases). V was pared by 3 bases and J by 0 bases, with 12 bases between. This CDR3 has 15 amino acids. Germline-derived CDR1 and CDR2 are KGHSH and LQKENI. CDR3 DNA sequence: TGTGCCAGCTCACCGCCTAGCGAAAGCTCCTACGAGCAGTACTTC. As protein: CASSPPSESSYEQYF.

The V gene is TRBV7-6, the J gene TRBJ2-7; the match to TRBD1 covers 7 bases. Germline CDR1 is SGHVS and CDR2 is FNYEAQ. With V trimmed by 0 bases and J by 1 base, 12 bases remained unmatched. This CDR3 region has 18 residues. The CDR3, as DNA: TGTGCCAGCAGCTTAGCGCTCGGACAGGCCATCGAATCCTACGAGCAGTACTTC. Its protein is CASSLALGQAIESYEQYF.

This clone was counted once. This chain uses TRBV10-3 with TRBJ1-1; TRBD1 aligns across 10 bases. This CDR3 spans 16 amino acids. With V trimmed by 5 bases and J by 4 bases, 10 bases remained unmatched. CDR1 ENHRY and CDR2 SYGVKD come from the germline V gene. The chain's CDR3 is CAISSPPGQGPTEAFF. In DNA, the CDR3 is TGTGCCATCAGTTCTCCGCCGGGACAGGGGCCCACTGAAGCTTTCTTT.

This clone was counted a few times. The CDR3 is CASSVAPLNTEAFF. The CDR3 DNA reads TGTGCCAGCAGCGTAGCTCCCCTGAACACTGAAGCTTTCTTT. J is TRBJ1-1 and V is TRBV9; D ambiguous. The CDR3 length is 14 residues. CDR1 is SGDLS, CDR2 YYNGEE, per germline. V lost 0 bases and J 0 bases, leaving 6 bases between the germline ends.

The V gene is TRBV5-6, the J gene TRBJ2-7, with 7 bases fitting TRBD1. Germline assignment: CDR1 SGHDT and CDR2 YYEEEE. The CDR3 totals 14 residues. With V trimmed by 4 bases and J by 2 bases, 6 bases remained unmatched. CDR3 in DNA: TGTGCCAGCAGCCTAGGACAGGCAACCTACGAGCAGTACTTC. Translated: CASSLGQATYEQYF.

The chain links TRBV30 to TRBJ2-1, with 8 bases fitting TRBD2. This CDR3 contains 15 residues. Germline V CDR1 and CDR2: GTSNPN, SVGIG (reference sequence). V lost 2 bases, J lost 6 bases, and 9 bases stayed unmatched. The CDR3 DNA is TGTGCCTGGAGTCCTCTGAGGGCGGGAGGCAATGAGCAGTTCTTC. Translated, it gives CAWSPLRAGGNEQFF. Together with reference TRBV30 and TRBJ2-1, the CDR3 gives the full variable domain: SQTIHQWPATLVQPVGSPLSLECTVEGTSNPNLYWYRQAAGRGLQLLFYSVGIGQISSEVPQNLSASRPQDRQFILSSKKLLLSDSGFYLCAWSPLRAGGNEQFFGPGTRLTVL.

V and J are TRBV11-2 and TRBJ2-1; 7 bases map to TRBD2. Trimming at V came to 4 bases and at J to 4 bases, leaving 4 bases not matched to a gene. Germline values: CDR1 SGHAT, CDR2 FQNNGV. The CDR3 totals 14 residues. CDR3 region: CASSSWGLYNEQFF. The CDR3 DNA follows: TGTGCCAGCAGCTCGTGGGGACTATACAATGAGCAGTTCTTC.

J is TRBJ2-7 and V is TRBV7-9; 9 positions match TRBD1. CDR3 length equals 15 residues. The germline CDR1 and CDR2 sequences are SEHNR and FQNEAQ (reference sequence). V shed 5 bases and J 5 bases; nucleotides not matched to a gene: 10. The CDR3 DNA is TGTGCCAGCAGCCCGACACAGGGGGCGCGAGACGAGCAGTACTTC. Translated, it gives CASSPTQGARDEQYF.

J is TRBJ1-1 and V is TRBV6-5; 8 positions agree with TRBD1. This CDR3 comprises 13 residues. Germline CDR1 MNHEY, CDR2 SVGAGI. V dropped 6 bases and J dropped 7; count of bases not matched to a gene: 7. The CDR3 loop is CASSRAGGFEAFF. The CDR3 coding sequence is TGTGCCAGCAGCCGCGCAGGGGGCTTTGAAGCTTTCTTT.

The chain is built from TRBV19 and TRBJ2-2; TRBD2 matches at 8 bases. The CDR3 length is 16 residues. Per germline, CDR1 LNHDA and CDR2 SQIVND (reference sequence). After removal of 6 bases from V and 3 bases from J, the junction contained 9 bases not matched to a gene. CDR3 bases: TGTGCCAGTAGGAGTTTAAGCGGGAGACACACCGGGGAGCTGTTTTTT. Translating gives CASRSLSGRHTGELFF.

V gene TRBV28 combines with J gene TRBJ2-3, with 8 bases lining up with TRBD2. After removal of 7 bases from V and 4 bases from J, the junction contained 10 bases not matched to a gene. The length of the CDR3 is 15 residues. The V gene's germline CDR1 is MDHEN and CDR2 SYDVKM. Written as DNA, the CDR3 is TGTGCCAGCACCTTAGCGGGAACGAGCGCAGATACGCAGTATTTT. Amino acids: CASTLAGTSADTQYF.

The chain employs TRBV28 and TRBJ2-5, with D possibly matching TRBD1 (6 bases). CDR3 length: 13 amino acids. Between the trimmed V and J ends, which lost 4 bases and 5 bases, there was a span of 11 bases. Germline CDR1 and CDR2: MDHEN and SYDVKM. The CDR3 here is CASSSSRGETQYF. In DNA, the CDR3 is TGTGCCAGCAGTTCCAGCAGGGGTGAGACCCAGTACTTC.

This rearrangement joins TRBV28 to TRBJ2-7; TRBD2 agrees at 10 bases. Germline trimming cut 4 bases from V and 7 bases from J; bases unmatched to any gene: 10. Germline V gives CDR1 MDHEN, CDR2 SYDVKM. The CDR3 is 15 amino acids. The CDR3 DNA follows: TGTGCCAGCAGTTCAGCGGGAGGGCCTGAGGAGGAGCAGTACTTC. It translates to CASSSAGGPEEEQYF.

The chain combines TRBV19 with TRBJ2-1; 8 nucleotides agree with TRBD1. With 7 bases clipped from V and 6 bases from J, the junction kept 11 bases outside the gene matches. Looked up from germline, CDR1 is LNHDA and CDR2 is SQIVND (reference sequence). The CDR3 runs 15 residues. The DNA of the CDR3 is TGTGCCAGTAATACCAGGACAGGGCATGTCAATGAGCAGTTCTTC. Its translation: CASNTRTGHVNEQFF.

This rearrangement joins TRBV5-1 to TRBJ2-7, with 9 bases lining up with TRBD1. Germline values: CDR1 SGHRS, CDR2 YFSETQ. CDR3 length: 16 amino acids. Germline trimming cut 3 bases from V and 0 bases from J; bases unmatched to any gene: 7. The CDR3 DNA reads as TGCGCCAGCAGCTCTACCGGGACAGGGAGCTCCTACGAGCAGTACTTC. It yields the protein CASSSTGTGSSYEQYF. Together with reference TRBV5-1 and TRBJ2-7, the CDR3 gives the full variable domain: KAGVTQTPRYLIKTRGQQVTLSCSPISGHRSVSWYQQTPGQGLQFLFEYFSETQRNKGNFPGRFSGRQFSNSRSEMNVSTLELGDSALYLCASSSTGTGSSYEQYFGPGTRLTVT.

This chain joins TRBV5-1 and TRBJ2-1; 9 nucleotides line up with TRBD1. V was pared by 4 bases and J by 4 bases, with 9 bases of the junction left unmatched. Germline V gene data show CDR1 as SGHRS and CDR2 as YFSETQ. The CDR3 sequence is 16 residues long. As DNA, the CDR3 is TGCGCCAGCAGCATGATACAGGGGGCGGATTACAATGAGCAGTTCTTC. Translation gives CASSMIQGADYNEQFF.

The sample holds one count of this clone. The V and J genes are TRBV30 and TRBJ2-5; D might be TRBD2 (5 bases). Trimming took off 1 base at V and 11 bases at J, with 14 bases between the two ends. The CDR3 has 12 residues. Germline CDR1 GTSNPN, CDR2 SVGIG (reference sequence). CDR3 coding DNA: TGTGCCTGGAGTGAAGGCGGGCGGTCGCAGTACTTC. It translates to CAWSEGGRSQYF.

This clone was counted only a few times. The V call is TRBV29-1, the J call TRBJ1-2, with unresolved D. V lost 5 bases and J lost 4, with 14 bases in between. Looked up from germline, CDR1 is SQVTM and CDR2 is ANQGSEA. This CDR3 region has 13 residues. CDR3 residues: CSVTTGSGYGYTF. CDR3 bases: TGCAGCGTTACGACCGGGAGTGGCTATGGCTACACCTTC.